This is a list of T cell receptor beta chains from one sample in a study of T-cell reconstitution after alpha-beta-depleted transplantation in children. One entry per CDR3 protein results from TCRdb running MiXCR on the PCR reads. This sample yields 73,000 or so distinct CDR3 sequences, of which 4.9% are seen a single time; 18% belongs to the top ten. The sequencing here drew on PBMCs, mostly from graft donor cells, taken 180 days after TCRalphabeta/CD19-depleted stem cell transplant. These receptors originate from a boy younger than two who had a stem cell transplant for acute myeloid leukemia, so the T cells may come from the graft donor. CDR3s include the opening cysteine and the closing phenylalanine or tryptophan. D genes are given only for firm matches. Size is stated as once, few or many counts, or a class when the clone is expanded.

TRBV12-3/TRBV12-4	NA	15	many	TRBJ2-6	CASSLRGRGANVLTF	TGTGCCAGCAGTTTACGGGGGCGCGGGGCCAACGTCCTGACTTTC
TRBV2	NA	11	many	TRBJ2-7	CASMIYYEQYF	TGTGCCAGCATGATTTATTACGAGCAGTACTTC
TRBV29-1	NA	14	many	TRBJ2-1	CSVAGGLGYNEQFF	TGCAGCGTCGCCGGGGGTCTCGGCTACAATGAGCAGTTCTTC
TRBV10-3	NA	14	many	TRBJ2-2	CAISGGAATGELFF	TGTGCCATCAGTGGCGGGGCGGCCACCGGGGAGCTGTTTTTT
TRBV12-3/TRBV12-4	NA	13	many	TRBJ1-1	CASTPSGHTEAFF	TGTGCCAGCACTCCCTCCGGGCACACTGAAGCTTTCTTT
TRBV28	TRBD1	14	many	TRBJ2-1	CASRGDRGYNEQFF	TGTGCCAGCAGGGGAGACAGGGGTTACAATGAGCAGTTCTTC
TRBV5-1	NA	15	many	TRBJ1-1	CASRDRPDVNTEAFF	TGCGCCAGCAGGGACCGGCCGGACGTAAACACTGAAGCTTTCTTT
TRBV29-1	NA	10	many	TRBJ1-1	CSVGTVEAFF	TGCAGCGTTGGAACGGTTGAAGCTTTCTTT
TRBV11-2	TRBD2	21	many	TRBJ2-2	CASSLDEWTSGGRSNTGELFF	TGTGCCAGCAGCTTAGACGAGTGGACTAGCGGGGGGCGTTCGAACACCGGGGAGCTGTTTTTT
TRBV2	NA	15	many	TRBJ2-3	CASSEAGGRSDTQYF	TGTGCCAGCAGTGAAGCGGGGGGCCGCTCGGATACGCAGTATTTT
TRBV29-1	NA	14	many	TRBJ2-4	CSVTGPLAKNIQYF	TGCAGCGTCACCGGGCCCTTAGCCAAAAACATTCAGTACTTC
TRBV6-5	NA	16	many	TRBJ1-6	CASSYWAGTYNSPLHF	TGTGCCAGCAGTTACTGGGCGGGGACCTATAATTCACCCCTCCACTTT
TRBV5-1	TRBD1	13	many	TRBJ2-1	CASSFRDSNEQFF	TGCGCCAGCAGCTTCCGGGACAGCAATGAGCAGTTCTTC
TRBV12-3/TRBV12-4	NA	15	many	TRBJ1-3	CASSATAVSGNTIYF	TGTGCCAGCAGTGCGACGGCCGTCTCTGGAAACACCATATATTTT
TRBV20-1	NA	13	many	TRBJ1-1	CSASGHLNTEAFF	TGCAGTGCTTCGGGACACCTGAACACTGAAGCTTTCTTT
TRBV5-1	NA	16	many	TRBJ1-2	CASSLAMVASGYGYTF	TGCGCCAGCAGCTTGGCCATGGTAGCCAGTGGCTATGGCTACACCTTC
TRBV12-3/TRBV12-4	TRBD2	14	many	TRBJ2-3	CASSRTSGWDTQYF	TGTGCCAGCAGCAGGACTAGCGGCTGGGATACGCAGTATTTT
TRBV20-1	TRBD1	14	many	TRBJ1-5	CSAGQVLSNQPQHF	TGCAGTGCTGGACAGGTTCTTAGCAATCAGCCCCAGCATTTT
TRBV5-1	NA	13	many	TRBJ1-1	CASSAQVGTEAFF	TGCGCCAGCAGCGCACAGGTGGGCACTGAAGCTTTCTTT
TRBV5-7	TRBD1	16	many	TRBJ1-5	CASSTGTGSRAEPQHF	TGTGCCAGCAGCACCGGGACAGGGTCTCGGGCGGAGCCCCAGCATTTT